These 10 T cell receptor beta chains share one sample of origin, sequenced in a study of identical twins. TCRdb re-derived calls from the 5' RACE reads in MiXCR, one entry per CDR3 protein. The data show approximately 150,000 distinct CDR3 sequences, with 3% to 4% seen just once and around 8% held by the top ten. The sequenced sample consisted of memory T cells sorted from blood. All receptors come from a man younger than 35 in good health.

The chain joins TRBV18 to TRBJ2-5; 8 nucleotides line up with TRBD1. The CDR3 has 16 amino acids. CDR1 is KGHSH, CDR2 LQKENI, per germline. Trimming took 9 bases from V and 2 from J; bases not matched to a gene: 14. CDR3 nucleotides: TGTGCCAGTTCCAGAGGAATCGGGACAGGTCAAGAGACCCAGTACTTC. Translating gives CASSRGIGTGQETQYF.

This clonotype was detected many times. This sequence joins TRBV16 and TRBJ1-5; no clear D. V gave up 2 bases and J gave up 6 bases, with 8 bases separating them. This CDR3 contains 13 residues. Germline V CDR1 and CDR2: KGHSY, FQNENV. In DNA form, the CDR3 reads TGTGCCAGCAGCCAAACTTCCTCTCAGCCCCAGCATTTT. Translated, it gives CASSQTSSQPQHF.

This clonotype appeared many times. The chain employs TRBV5-1 and TRBJ2-5, with a tentative D call TRBD2 (5 bases). Germline-derived CDR1 and CDR2 are SGHRS and YFSETQ. This CDR3 has 13 amino acids. Trimming took 4 bases from V and 2 from J, leaving 9 bases between them. Here the CDR3 reads CASSTEGQETQYF. CDR3 coding DNA: TGCGCCAGCAGCACTGAGGGACAAGAGACCCAGTACTTC.

This clonotype was seen ten or more times. This chain connects TRBV12-3 or TRBV12-4 to TRBJ1-1; perhaps TRBD1 as D (5 bases). CDR3 size: 14 residues. The V and J ends lost 6 bases and 0 bases respectively, with 11 bases between them. Written as DNA, the CDR3 is TGTGCCAGCAGCCTGACAGTTCTGAACACTGAAGCTTTCTTT. Amino acids: CASSLTVLNTEAFF.

This clonotype showed up many times. The V call is TRBV20-1, the J call TRBJ2-5; D possibly corresponds to TRBD2 (5 bases). The germline CDR1 and CDR2 sequences are DFQATT and SNEGSKA (reference sequence). The CDR3 runs to 12 residues. The V gene lost 6 bases and the J gene lost 5 bases, with 13 bases spanning the gap. The CDR3 sequence: CSASREPETQYF. In DNA, the CDR3 is TGCAGTGCCTCCCGGGAACCGGAGACCCAGTACTTC.

This clonotype was seen repeatedly, ten times or more. The CDR3 DNA reads TGTGCCAGCAGGTTTGAGGGCCCCTCCTACAATGAGCAGTTCTTC. It translates to CASRFEGPSYNEQFF. The rearrangement links TRBV12-3 or TRBV12-4 to TRBJ2-1; a weak D match, TRBD2 (5 bases). The CDR3 contains 15 residues. V lost 6 bases and J lost 0, with 12 bases in between.

There are a few counts of this clonotype. The chain's CDR3 is CASRRVDTQYF. The CDR3, as DNA: TGTGCCAGCAGGAGGGTAGATACGCAGTATTTT. The chain links TRBV25-1 to TRBJ2-3, with D tentatively TRBD2 (5 bases). V was cut by 6 bases and J by 5 bases, with 6 bases left in between. CDR1 is MGHDK and CDR2 is SYGVNS in the germline V gene. The CDR3 contains 11 residues. Combining the CDR3 with reference TRBV25-1 and TRBJ2-3 gives the whole variable domain EADIYQTPRYLVIGTGKKITLECSQTMGHDKMYWYQQDPGMELHLIHYSYGVNSTEKGDLSSESTVSRIRTEHFPLTLESARPSHTSQYLCASRRVDTQYFGPGTRLTVL.

This clonotype was picked up many times. The DNA of the CDR3 is TGTGCCAGTAGTATAGGGTATCCGGGACAGGGCCGCACAGATACGCAGTATTTT. The encoded protein is CASSIGYPGQGRTDTQYF. V gene TRBV19 combines with J gene TRBJ2-3, with 9 positions matching TRBD1. CDR1 LNHDA and CDR2 SQIVND come from the germline V gene (reference sequence). V lost 1 base to trimming and J lost 1 base; unmatched junction nucleotides: 9. The CDR3 has 18 amino acids.

This clonotype has a count of ten or more. The rearrangement links TRBV6-1 to TRBJ2-5; a possible D gene is TRBD2 (5 bases). Germline loops: CDR1 MNHNS, CDR2 SASEGT. V dropped 5 bases and J dropped 2 bases, with 15 bases sitting between them. This CDR3 has 15 amino acids. CDR3 region: CASSTPRGAQETQYF. As DNA, the CDR3 is TGTGCCAGCAGTACCCCACGGGGAGCGCAAGAGACCCAGTACTTC.

The chain employs TRBV28 and TRBJ2-7; 8 bases are a match to TRBD1. From germline, CDR1 is MDHEN and CDR2 SYDVKM. The CDR3 runs to 12 residues. Trimming removed 8 bases from V and 9 bases from J; junction bases left unmatched: 9. The CDR3, as DNA: TGTGCCAGCTCGGGACAGGCCTGGGGGCAGTACTTC. This translates into CASSGQAWGQYF. Combining the CDR3 with reference TRBV28 and TRBJ2-7 gives the whole variable domain DVKVTQSSRYLVKRTGEKVFLECVQDMDHENMFWYRQDPGLGLRLIYFSYDVKMKEKGDIPEGYSVSREKKERFSLILESASTNQTSMYLCASSGQAWGQYFGPGTRLTVT.